Following are 3 T cell receptor beta chains from one sample sequenced in a study of blood T cell repertoires in COVID-19. TCRdb keeps only in-frame clones here, not all; method: immunoSEQ multiplex PCR. Of 250,000 or so clones listed, 65% to 90% are singletons. The sequenced sample was peripheral blood. These receptor sequences come from a man aged 35 to 55 who had recovered from COVID-19.

The chain carries TRBV19 and TRBJ1-2, with D tentatively TRBD1 (5 bases). The length of the CDR3 is 16 residues. The germline V gene encodes CDR1 LNHDA and CDR2 SQIVND (reference sequence). Between the trimmed V and J ends, which lost 6 bases and 1 base, there was a span of 18 bases. CDR3: CASRPSGADNNYGYTF. The CDR3 DNA sequence: TGTGCCAGTAGACCAAGTGGGGCAGACAATAACTATGGCTACACCTTC.

This chain uses TRBV15 with TRBJ2-3; no clear D. CDR3 length equals 14 residues. Germline V CDR1 and CDR2: LNHNV, YYDKDF (reference sequence). Trimming removed 0 bases at V and 4 bases at J, with 8 bases between. The CDR3 DNA follows: TGTGCCACCAGCAGAGATATAGTTGCAGATACGCAGTATTTT. Translation gives CATSRDIVADTQYF.

The chain recombines TRBV5-6 with TRBJ2-7; 8 bases are shared with TRBD2. The CDR3 covers 14 residues. Losses at the gene ends were 5 bases for V and 5 bases for J; bases not matched to a gene: 9. Germline CDR1 is SGHDT and CDR2 is YYEEEE. DNA for the CDR3: TGTGCCAGCAGTCCTCGGGAGGGGACTCACGAGCAGTACTTC. As protein: CASSPREGTHEQYF.